A selection of T cell receptor beta chains follows, all from one sample in a study of beta chain features in type 1 diabetes. TCRdb's copy holds only in-frame clones and misses some; the assay was immunoSEQ multiplex PCR. This table holds roughly 310,000 clones, 11% found once. Sequenced: naive CD4+ T cells from blood. The receptors shown here come from a woman in her thirties in good health. CDR3s include the opening cysteine and the closing phenylalanine or tryptophan. The order of the fields is V gene, D gene, J gene, CDR3 length, clone size, CDR3 protein, CDR3 DNA. D genes are given only for firm matches. Clone sizes are given selectively: once, few, many, or a class where the clone is expanded.

TRBV27,TRBD1,TRBJ2-1,15,few,CASSWTGPTYNEQFF,TGTGCCAGCAGTTGGACAGGGCCGACCTACAATGAGCAGTTCTTC
TRBV28,TRBD1,TRBJ1-1,12,-,CASSDRVRRAFF,TGTGCCAGCAGCGACAGGGTTCGGAGGGCTTTCTTT
TRBV18,-,TRBJ2-1,13,few,CASSPGNGNEQFF,TGTGCCAGCTCACCGGGCAACGGCAATGAGCAGTTCTTC
TRBV28,TRBD2,TRBJ2-1,14,few,CASRAELAGNEQFF,TGTGCCAGCAGGGCAGAACTAGCGGGCAATGAGCAGTTCTTC
TRBV6-1,TRBD1,TRBJ2-1,12,-,CATTGVYNEQFF,TGTGCCACCACAGGGGTATACAATGAGCAGTTCTTC
TRBV5-6,-,TRBJ2-1,12,-,CASSLRFREQFF,TGTGCCAGCAGCTTGCGTTTTCGGGAGCAGTTCTTC
TRBV28,TRBD1,TRBJ1-2,13,few,CATGLQGYYGYTF,TGTGCCACCGGATTACAGGGGTACTATGGCTACACCTTC
TRBV11-2,TRBD2,TRBJ2-7,16,few,CASSLDGAAGGDEQYF,TGTGCCAGCAGCTTAGATGGTGCAGCGGGAGGCGACGAGCAGTACTTC
TRBV9,TRBD1,TRBJ1-4,13,few,CASSVDRGEKLFF,TGTGCCAGCAGCGTAGACAGGGGTGAAAAACTGTTTTTT
TRBV7-9,TRBD1,TRBJ1-2,14,few,CASSSLGTGDGYTF,TGTGCCAGCAGCTCGCTTGGGACAGGGGATGGCTACACCTTC
TRBV6-1,TRBD1,TRBJ1-2,15,few,CASSEDTRQGHGYTF,TGTGCCAGCAGTGAAGATACAAGACAGGGCCATGGCTACACCTTC
TRBV11-2,TRBD1,TRBJ2-3,16,-,CASSFGQGGLTDTQYF,TGTGCCAGCAGCTTCGGACAGGGGGGTCTCACAGATACGCAGTATTTT
TRBV6-5,-,TRBJ2-1,14,few,CASSSGTSLNEQFF,TGTGCCAGCAGCTCCGGGACTTCTCTCAATGAGCAGTTCTTC
TRBV29-1,-,TRBJ2-7,15,-,CSVGRSGLFSYEQYF,TGCAGCGTTGGGAGGAGCGGCCTCTTCTCCTACGAGCAGTACTTC
TRBV4-3,-,TRBJ2-7,15,few,CASSQEGSAVREQYF,TGCGCCAGCAGCCAAGAAGGGAGCGCAGTCCGCGAGCAGTACTTC
TRBV5-1,TRBD2,TRBJ2-7,16,-,CASSRGLAGDLGEQYF,TGCGCCAGCAGCCGAGGACTAGCGGGGGACTTGGGGGAGCAGTACTTC
TRBV30,TRBD1,TRBJ1-3,14,-,CAWSRDRAGNTIYF,TGTGCCTGGAGTAGGGACAGGGCTGGAAACACCATATATTTT
TRBV7-2,TRBD1,TRBJ2-5,15,few,CASSLAGQGRRAQYF,TGTGCCAGCAGCTTAGCGGGACAGGGGCGTAGGGCCCAGTACTTC
TRBV30,-,TRBJ2-1,14,-,CAWLGLSSYNEQFF,TGTGCCTGGTTGGGGCTTTCCTCGTACAATGAGCAGTTCTTC
TRBV7-3,-,TRBJ1-2,15,-,CASSLNGRDISGYTF,TGTGCCAGCAGCCTAAACGGCAGGGACATAAGTGGCTACACCTTC
TRBV19,-,TRBJ2-5,13,few,CASSDQTGETQYF,TGTGCCAGTAGTGACCAGACGGGGGAGACCCAGTACTTC
TRBV25-1,-,TRBJ1-1,14,few,CASSREGRWTEAFF,TGTGCCAGCAGTCGAGAGGGGAGGTGGACTGAAGCTTTCTTT
TRBV30,TRBD1,TRBJ1-5,15,few,CAWSVRDRDVQPQHF,TGTGCCTGGAGTGTCCGGGACAGGGACGTTCAGCCCCAGCATTTT
TRBV25-1,TRBD1,TRBJ2-3,15,few,CASSAPGTGGFAQYF,TGTGCCAGCAGTGCACCTGGGACAGGGGGATTCGCGCAGTATTTT
TRBV27,TRBD2,TRBJ2-1,16,-,CASSLTGGLSYNEQFF,TGTGCCAGCAGTTTAACGGGAGGCCTCTCCTACAATGAGCAGTTCTTC
TRBV7-2,-,TRBJ2-5,15,-,CASSSGTYNQETQYF,TGTGCCAGCAGTTCCGGGACATACAACCAAGAGACCCAGTACTTC
TRBV2,-,TRBJ1-5,15,-,CASSAVGGGNQPQHF,TGTGCCAGCAGTGCCGTCGGAGGCGGCAATCAGCCCCAGCATTTT
TRBV5-1,TRBD1,TRBJ1-4,15,-,CASKLVGQGTEKLFF,TGCGCCAGCAAATTGGTGGGACAGGGCACCGAAAAACTGTTTTTT